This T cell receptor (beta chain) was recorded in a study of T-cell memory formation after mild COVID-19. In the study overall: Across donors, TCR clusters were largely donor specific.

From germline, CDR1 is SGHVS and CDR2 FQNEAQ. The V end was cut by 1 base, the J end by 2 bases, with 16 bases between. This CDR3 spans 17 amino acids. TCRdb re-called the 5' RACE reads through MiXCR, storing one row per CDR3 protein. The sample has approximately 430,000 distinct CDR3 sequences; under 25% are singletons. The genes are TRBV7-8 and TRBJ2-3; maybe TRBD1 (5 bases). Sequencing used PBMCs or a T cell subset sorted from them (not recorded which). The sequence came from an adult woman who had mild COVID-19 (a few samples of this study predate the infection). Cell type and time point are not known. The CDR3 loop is CASSLVPGYLSTDTQYF. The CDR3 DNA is TGTGCCAGCAGCTTAGTACCAGGGTATCTTTCCACAGATACGCAGTATTTT.